This T cell receptor beta chain came from a study of CD8+ T cells in alopecia areata. Study-wide results and caveats: In patients, TCRs were shared less clearly than in mice, and HLA may possibly be involved. On tofacitinib, scalp clonality and expanded CD8+ clones among top 100 fell significantly.

In this sample, this clone turned up many times. Its antigen is not known. Once RNA had been extracted, it was reverse transcribed into cDNA to act as the sequencing template. Data came from immunoSEQ multiplex PCR; TCRdb stores just in-frame clones and leaves some out. The sample contains about 150,000 clones, 50% to 65% of which appear only once. Treatment reported: oral pan-JAK inhibitor, 5-10 mg twice daily. The CDR3 has 15 amino acids. The germline V gene has CDR1 MNHEY and CDR2 SVGAGI. The V end was cut by 5 bases, the J end by 3 bases, with 16 bases between. The chain has TRBV6-5 and TRBJ1-1; weak D call: TRBD1 (5 bases). Here the sequenced sample was CD8+ T cells sorted from blood, taken at week 4, from a patient treated with tofacitinib. The TCR was taken from a human donor with alopecia areata. CDR3 protein: CASSPPPQGYTEAFF. Here the CDR3 DNA reads TGTGCCAGCAGTCCTCCCCCCCAGGGTTACACTGAAGCTTTCTTT.